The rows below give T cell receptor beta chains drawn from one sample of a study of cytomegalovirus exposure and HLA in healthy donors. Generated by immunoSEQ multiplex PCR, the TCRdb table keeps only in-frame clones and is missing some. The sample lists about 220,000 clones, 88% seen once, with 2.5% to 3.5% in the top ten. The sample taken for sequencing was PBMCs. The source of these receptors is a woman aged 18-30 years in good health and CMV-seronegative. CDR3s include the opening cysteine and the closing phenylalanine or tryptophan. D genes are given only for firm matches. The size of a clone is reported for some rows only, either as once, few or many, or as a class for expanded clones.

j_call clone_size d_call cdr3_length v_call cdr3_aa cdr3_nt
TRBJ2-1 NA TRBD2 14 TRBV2 CASTGTSDYNEQFF TGTGCCAGCACTGGGACTAGCGACTACAATGAGCAGTTCTTC
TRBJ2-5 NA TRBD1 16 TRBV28 CASSLYRDRYQETQYF TGTGCCAGCAGTTTATACCGGGACAGATATCAAGAGACCCAGTACTTC
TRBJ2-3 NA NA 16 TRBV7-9 CASSSARERGTDTQYF TGTGCCAGCAGCTCCGCCCGAGAGAGGGGCACAGATACGCAGTATTTT
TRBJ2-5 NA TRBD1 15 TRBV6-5 CASSPTGGVEETQYF TGTGCCAGCAGTCCGACAGGGGGCGTCGAAGAGACCCAGTACTTC
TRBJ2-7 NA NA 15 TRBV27 CASSLSRGWGDEQYF TGTGCCAGCAGTTTATCGAGGGGCTGGGGGGACGAGCAGTACTTC
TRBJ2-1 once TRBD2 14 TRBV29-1 CSIGLAESYNEQFF TGCAGCATAGGACTAGCGGAATCCTACAATGAGCAGTTCTTC
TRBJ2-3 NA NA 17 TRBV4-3 CASSQDLTGTHTDTQYF TGCGCCAGCAGCCAAGACCTTACAGGGACCCACACAGATACGCAGTATTTT
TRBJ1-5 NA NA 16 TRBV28 CASSPLGGKSNQPQHF TGTGCCAGCAGTCCCCTGGGGGGGAAGAGCAATCAGCCCCAGCATTTT
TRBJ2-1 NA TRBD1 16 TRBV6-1 CASSEATGQFYNEQFF TGTGCCAGCAGTGAAGCGACAGGGCAATTCTACAATGAGCAGTTCTTC
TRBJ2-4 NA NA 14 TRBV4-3 CASSQDRTENIQYF TGCGCCAGCAGCCAAGATCGCACAGAAAACATTCAGTACTTC
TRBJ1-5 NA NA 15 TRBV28 CASSLRGSYNQPQHF TGTGCCAGCAGTTTGCGAGGCAGCTACAATCAGCCCCAGCATTTT
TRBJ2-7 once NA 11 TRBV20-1 CSAQGLAEQYF TGCAGTGCTCAGGGCCTAGCGGAGCAGTACTTC
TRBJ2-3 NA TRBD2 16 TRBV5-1 CASSPRTSGGSDTQYF TGCGCCAGCAGCCCCAGGACTAGCGGGGGGTCAGATACGCAGTATTTT